Sequencing of this T cell receptor (beta chain) was carried out in a study of identical twins. TCRdb redid the calling of the 5' RACE reads with MiXCR, one entry per CDR3 protein. The profile shows roughly 720,000 distinct CDR3 sequences, about 20% of them singletons. This clonotype was seen more than once but under ten times. This CDR3 is 15 amino acids long. Germline values: CDR1 DFQATT, CDR2 SNEGSKA (reference sequence). Trimming shortened V by 0 bases and J by 4 bases, and 16 bases separated the two germline ends. Separately, the same data were catalogued under a study of T cells expressing NK-cell markers.

Sequenced: PBMCs. The sequence was collected from a woman between 18 and 30 years old in good health. The chain has TRBV20-1 and TRBJ2-7; D is perhaps TRBD1 or TRBD2 (6 bases each). CDR3 region: CSARDLGGRAYEQYF. In nucleotides, the CDR3 is TGCAGTGCTAGAGATCTGGGGGGCAGGGCGTACGAGCAGTACTTC.